The rows below give T cell receptor beta chains drawn from one sample of a study of control samples from healthy donors and cancer patients. TCRdb's copy holds only in-frame clones and misses some; the assay was immunoSEQ multiplex PCR. The table records 50,000 or so clones, around 96% of them present only once. Sequenced material: blood. All receptors come from a woman between 18 and 29 years old in good health. Both conserved end residues are part of each CDR3. D genes are given only for firm matches. Rows give clone size only sometimes, using once, few, many, or a class for an expanded clone.

j_call d_call v_call clone_size cdr3_nt cdr3_aa
TRBJ1-2 NA TRBV6-2/TRBV6-3 NA TGTGCCAGCAGTTACGAGACTAACTATGGCTACACCTTC CASSYETNYGYTF
TRBJ1-1 NA TRBV19 NA TGTGCCAGTAACCAGGGGTTGGGGAACACTGAAGCTTTCTTT CASNQGLGNTEAFF
TRBJ1-1 NA TRBV10-3 NA TGTGCCATCCGTAGGGGAATGAACACTGAAGCTTTCTTT CAIRRGMNTEAFF
TRBJ1-2 TRBD1 TRBV28 NA TGTGCCAGCACCCTTTCCGGGACAGGGTTCGGCTACACCTTC CASTLSGTGFGYTF
TRBJ2-7 NA TRBV2 NA TGTGCCAGCAGTCCCGGCGGGGGCCCCTCCTACGAGCAGTACTTC CASSPGGGPSYEQYF
TRBJ1-1 TRBD1 TRBV7-8 NA TGTGCCAGCAGCCCTGACAGGGCGTCTGAAGCTTTCTTT CASSPDRASEAFF
TRBJ1-2 TRBD1 TRBV6-5 once TGTGCCAGCAACGGACAGGGGGCTTTAGTTGGCTACACCTTC CASNGQGALVGYTF
TRBJ1-2 NA TRBV18 NA TGTGCCAGCTCACGGGAGAAAAGGGAAGCTAACTATGGCTACACCTTC CASSREKREANYGYTF
TRBJ1-1 NA TRBV11-1 NA TGTGCCAGCAGCTTAGGTACTAGGAGTAACACTGAAGCTTTCTTT CASSLGTRSNTEAFF
TRBJ1-6 TRBD1 TRBV11-2 NA TGTGCCAGCAGCTGGGGACAGAAAGGGTCCCCCCTCCACTTT CASSWGQKGSPLHF
TRBJ2-3 TRBD2 TRBV7-9 NA TGTGCCAGCAGCCCAGGGCTAGCGGCTAGCACAGATACGCAGTATTTT CASSPGLAASTDTQYF
TRBJ2-3 TRBD2 TRBV6-1 NA TGTGCCAGCAGTGAATTGCCTAGCGGGGTTGATACGCAGTATTTT CASSELPSGVDTQYF
TRBJ1-1 NA TRBV12-3/TRBV12-4 NA TGTGCCAGCAGTCCGGGCTCTGGGGAGGGTTTCTTT CASSPGSGEGFF
TRBJ1-2 NA TRBV6-6 NA TGTGCCAGCAAAGACGCCAGGGGTATCTATGGCTACACCTTC CASKDARGIYGYTF
TRBJ1-2 NA TRBV9 NA TGTGCCAGCAGCGTAGGTGGAGGGAACTATGGCTACACCTTC CASSVGGGNYGYTF
TRBJ1-2 NA TRBV6-1 NA TGTGCCAGCAGTGATGAGAGTCTATTCGTGTTTGGGAACTATGGCTACACCTTC CASSDESLFVFGNYGYTF
TRBJ1-6 TRBD1 TRBV10-2 once TGCGCCAGCAGGAGGACAGGGATTTCCTATAATTCACCCCTCCACTTT CASRRTGISYNSPLHF
TRBJ2-1 NA TRBV15 once TGTGCCACCAGCAGAGACAGCGGTGAGCAGTTCTTC CATSRDSGEQFF
TRBJ2-7 TRBD1 TRBV24-1 NA TGTGCCACCAGTGATTCGGGGCCCTTGACAGGGGGCTATTCCTACGAGCAGTACTTC CATSDSGPLTGGYSYEQYF
TRBJ1-2 NA TRBV7-9 NA TGTGCCAGCAGCTTAGCGTCGCAGGGAGACCTCTATGGCTACACCTTC CASSLASQGDLYGYTF
TRBJ2-7 TRBD1 TRBV6-6 NA TGTGCCAGCAGTTACGGTGACAGGGAGTACGAGCAGTACTTC CASSYGDREYEQYF
TRBJ2-3 NA TRBV18 NA TGTGCCAGCTCACCATCCCGGCAGGGGAAAACAGATACGCAGTATTTT CASSPSRQGKTDTQYF
TRBJ1-2 NA TRBV15 NA TGTGCCACCAGAGAGACCTTTAACTATGGCTACACCTTC CATRETFNYGYTF